Below, 5 T cell receptor beta chains from the same sample are listed, as sequenced in a study of T cells expressing NK-cell markers. TCRdb reanalyzed the 5' RACE reads, giving one entry per CDR3 protein sequence and no DNA. This sample contains about 540,000 distinct CDR3 sequences. The sample comprised blood T cells: a sorted CD56 or NKG2C T cell subset, CD4+ or CD8+ T cells, or bulk PBMC T cells (not recorded which). These receptors all stem from a man younger than 30 in good health.

The chain combines TRBV18 with TRBJ1-6; TCRdb indicates TRBD1, and absent DNA this call remains unverified. CDR1 and CDR2 from the germline V gene are KGHSH and LQKENI. The CDR3 consists of 17 residues. This CDR3 is CASSPGTDTIGNSPLHF.

The chain employs TRBV20-1 and TRBJ2-5; without DNA, the TCRdb call of TRBD2 cannot be checked. CDR1 and CDR2 from the germline V gene are DFQATT and SNEGSKA (reference sequence). The CDR3 runs 13 residues. The CDR3 loop is CSASSASGETQYF.

This chain links TRBV20-1 with TRBJ2-2; the TRBD2 assignment by TCRdb is unverifiable without DNA. CDR1 and CDR2 from the germline V gene are DFQATT and SNEGSKA (reference sequence). The length of the CDR3 is 14 residues. The CDR3 protein is CSAARAENTGELFF.

The rearrangement joins TRBV5-1 to TRBJ1-1; lacking DNA, the TRBD1 call made by TCRdb goes unchecked. The CDR3 totals 15 residues. Germline lookup yields CDR1 SGHRS and CDR2 YFSETQ. CDR3 region: CASRLTTGGSTEAFF.

The chain recombines TRBV9 with TRBJ1-1; the D gene TCRdb calls, TRBD1, cannot be checked with no DNA. The CDR3 spans 17 residues. The germline V gene has CDR1 SGDLS and CDR2 YYNGEE. The CDR3 is CASSPYRQGGLNTEAFF.